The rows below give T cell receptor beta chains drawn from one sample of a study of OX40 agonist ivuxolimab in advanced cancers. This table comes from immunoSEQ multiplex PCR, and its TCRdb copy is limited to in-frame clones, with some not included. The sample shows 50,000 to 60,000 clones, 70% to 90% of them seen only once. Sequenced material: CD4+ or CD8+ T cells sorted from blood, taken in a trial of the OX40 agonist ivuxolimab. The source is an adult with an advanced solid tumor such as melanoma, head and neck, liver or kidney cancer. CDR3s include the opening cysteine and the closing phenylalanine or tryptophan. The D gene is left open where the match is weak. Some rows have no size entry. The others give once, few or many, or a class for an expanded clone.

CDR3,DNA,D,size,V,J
CAWSWGDEQFF,TGTGCCTGGAGCTGGGGGGATGAGCAGTTCTTC,NA,NA,TRBV30,TRBJ2-1
CASSPLGGDTQYF,TGTGCCAGTAGTCCCTTGGGGGGAGATACGCAGTATTTT,NA,NA,TRBV19,TRBJ2-3
CASSPSLNPNTEAFF,TGTGCCAGCAGTCCCTCTTTGAATCCGAACACTGAAGCTTTCTTT,NA,once,TRBV6-5,TRBJ1-1
CARRAGQDRNEQFF,TGTGCCAGAAGAGCGGGTCAGGATAGGAATGAGCAGTTCTTC,NA,once,TRBV2,TRBJ2-1
CVSGGFSTDTQYF,TGTGTTTCGGGGGGTTTCAGCACAGATACGCAGTATTTT,TRBD2,NA,TRBV6-6,TRBJ2-3
CASSPFGTSGGATYNEQFF,TGCGCCAGCAGCCCATTCGGGACTAGCGGGGGGGCCACCTACAATGAGCAGTTCTTC,TRBD2,NA,TRBV4-3,TRBJ2-1
CAWSVGPGQPQHF,TGTGCCTGGAGTGTAGGCCCGGGGCAGCCCCAGCATTTT,NA,NA,TRBV30,TRBJ1-5
CASTSGGQPQHF,TGTGCCAGCACCTCAGGGGGTCAGCCCCAGCATTTT,TRBD1,NA,TRBV5-6,TRBJ1-5
CASSFPTGQGGTEAFF,TGTGCCAGCAGCTTCCCTACAGGACAGGGGGGAACTGAAGCTTTCTTT,TRBD1,NA,TRBV5-4,TRBJ1-1
CASRETSGGYNEQFF,TGTGCCAGCCGGGAGACTAGCGGGGGCTACAATGAGCAGTTCTTC,TRBD2,NA,TRBV6-4,TRBJ2-1
CASSPADGGVDEQYF,TGTGCCAGCAGCCCGGCGGACGGCGGGGTAGACGAGCAGTACTTC,NA,NA,TRBV7-2,TRBJ2-7
CASSPDRGLWGNQPQHF,TGTGCCAGCAGTCCGGACAGGGGGCTTTGGGGCAATCAGCCCCAGCATTTT,TRBD1,NA,TRBV27,TRBJ1-5
CASSQGTGVEEKLFF,TGCGCCAGCAGCCAAGGTACAGGGGTGGAAGAAAAACTGTTTTTT,TRBD1,NA,TRBV4-1,TRBJ1-4
CASTGSLNYGYTF,TGTGCCAGTACAGGATCGCTTAACTATGGCTACACCTTC,NA,NA,TRBV2,TRBJ1-2
CASSSQGAGYTF,TGTGCCAGCAGCTCGCAAGGAGCTGGCTACACCTTC,NA,NA,TRBV5-6,TRBJ1-2
CASSQVMGGAPYEQYF,TGCGCCAGCAGCCAAGTGATGGGGGGTGCCCCCTACGAGCAGTACTTC,NA,NA,TRBV4-3,TRBJ2-7
CSVGGRDYGYTF,TGCAGCGTTGGGGGCAGGGACTATGGCTACACCTTC,NA,NA,TRBV29-1,TRBJ1-2
CAISEGPPSGNEKLFF,TGTGCCATCAGTGAGGGGCCCCCCTCGGGTAATGAAAAACTGTTTTTT,NA,NA,TRBV10-3,TRBJ1-4
CASSSLGTAIQETQYF,TGTGCCAGCAGCTCCCTTGGGACAGCGATCCAAGAGACCCAGTACTTC,TRBD1,NA,TRBV7-9,TRBJ2-5
CASSGQGAVGEKLFF,TGTGCCAGCAGTGGACAGGGGGCGGTAGGTGAAAAACTGTTTTTT,TRBD1,once,TRBV6-5,TRBJ1-4
CASSGDGTDTQYF,TGTGCCAGCAGTGGGGATGGCACAGATACGCAGTATTTT,NA,few,TRBV6-4,TRBJ2-3
CASSPLQQGSLYYEQYF,TGTGCCAGCAGCCCGTTACAACAGGGCAGTCTGTACTACGAGCAGTACTTC,NA,once,TRBV14,TRBJ2-7
CASSLWRAETQYF,TGTGCCAGCAGCCTGTGGAGGGCAGAGACCCAGTACTTC,NA,NA,TRBV7-6,TRBJ2-5
CASSPTSPAGGINEQFF,TGTGCCAGCAGCCCTACTTCCCCAGCGGGGGGGATCAATGAGCAGTTCTTC,TRBD2,once,TRBV9,TRBJ2-1
CASSQDRTGAYNEQFF,TGCGCCAGCAGCCAAGATAGAACAGGGGCCTACAATGAGCAGTTCTTC,TRBD1,few,TRBV4-1,TRBJ2-1
CASSFDRGQGLLYGYTF,TGTGCCAGCAGCTTTGACAGGGGGCAAGGCCTGCTCTATGGCTACACCTTC,TRBD1,NA,TRBV5-4,TRBJ1-2
CASTPTGTDTEAFF,TGTGCCAGCACCCCGACAGGGACCGACACTGAAGCTTTCTTT,TRBD1,NA,TRBV6-5,TRBJ1-1
CASRLGRNTEAFF,TGTGCCAGCAGGCTAGGCAGGAACACTGAAGCTTTCTTT,NA,NA,TRBV6-5,TRBJ1-1
CASSPDRGLYEQYF,TGTGCCAGCAGCCCAGACAGGGGGCTCTACGAGCAGTACTTC,TRBD1,once,TRBV5-4,TRBJ2-7
CTSTQGPYNSPLHF,TGTACCAGCACCCAGGGGCCCTATAATTCACCCCTCCACTTT,NA,NA,TRBV6-5,TRBJ1-6
CASSLSTGNEAFF,TGTGCCAGCAGCTTGTCGACAGGCAATGAAGCTTTCTTT,NA,NA,TRBV5-5,TRBJ1-1
CASSFLRTDTQYF,TGTGCCAGCAGCTTCCTACGTACAGATACGCAGTATTTT,NA,NA,TRBV7-9,TRBJ2-3
CATSRPWTALSYNEQFF,TGTGCCACCAGCAGACCTTGGACAGCTCTCTCCTACAATGAGCAGTTCTTC,NA,NA,TRBV15,TRBJ2-1
CASSLEGRGLWTGELFF,TGTGCCAGCAGCTTAGAGGGCAGGGGGCTTTGGACCGGGGAGCTGTTTTTT,TRBD1,NA,TRBV7-8,TRBJ2-2
CASSLDSVFVQFF,TGTGCCAGCAGCTTGGATAGCGTATTCGTGCAGTTCTTC,NA,NA,TRBV5-6,TRBJ2-1
CASSWDRDGYTF,TGTGCCAGCAGCTGGGACAGGGACGGCTACACCTTC,TRBD1,NA,TRBV5-4,TRBJ1-2
CASSWTNGTETQYF,TGTGCCAGCAGTTGGACTAACGGAACGGAGACCCAGTACTTC,NA,NA,TRBV13,TRBJ2-5
CASSLNGYYGYTF,TGTGCCAGCAGCTTAAACGGATACTATGGCTACACCTTC,NA,NA,TRBV11-2,TRBJ1-2
CASSQDGGLGQPQHF,TGCGCCAGCAGCCAAGATGGGGGGTTGGGTCAGCCCCAGCATTTT,NA,NA,TRBV4-1,TRBJ1-5
CASSIDPFSYEQYF,TGTGCCAGTAGTATAGACCCATTCTCCTACGAGCAGTACTTC,NA,NA,TRBV19,TRBJ2-7
CASRAFGTENTGELFF,TGTGCCAGCAGGGCGTTTGGGACGGAGAACACCGGGGAGCTGTTTTTT,NA,NA,TRBV7-8,TRBJ2-2
CASSLPPVYQSGYEKLFF,TGCGCCAGCAGCTTGCCCCCCGTTTACCAATCGGGCTATGAAAAACTGTTTTTT,NA,NA,TRBV5-1,TRBJ1-4